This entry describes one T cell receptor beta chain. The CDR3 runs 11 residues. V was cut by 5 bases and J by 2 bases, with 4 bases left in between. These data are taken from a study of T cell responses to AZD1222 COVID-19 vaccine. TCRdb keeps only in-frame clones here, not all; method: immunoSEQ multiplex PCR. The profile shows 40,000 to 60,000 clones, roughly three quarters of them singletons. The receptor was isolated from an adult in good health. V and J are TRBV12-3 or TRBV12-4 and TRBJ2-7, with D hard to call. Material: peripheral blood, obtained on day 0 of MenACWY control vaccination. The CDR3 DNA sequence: TGTGCCAGCAGTAATACCTACGAGCAGTACTTC. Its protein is CASSNTYEQYF.